The 25 T cell receptor beta chains reported below all come from one sample, sequenced in a study of T cell responses to AZD1222 COVID-19 vaccine. TCRdb keeps only in-frame clones here, not all; method: immunoSEQ multiplex PCR. This table holds about 130,000 clones, around 90% found once. This material consisted of peripheral blood, taken 28 days after the second AZD1222 dose. These receptors were obtained from an adult who received the AZD1222 COVID-19 vaccine.

This chain connects TRBV19 to TRBJ2-1; a weak D match, TRBD2 (5 bases). Germline V lookup: CDR1 LNHDA, CDR2 SQIVND (reference sequence). The CDR3 has 14 residues. Trimming left V 2 bases short and J 5 bases short, with 10 bases between. The CDR3, as DNA: TGTGCCAGTAGTATACGGGATCGACACAATGAGCAGTTCTTC. Translated: CASSIRDRHNEQFF.

Note on this clone: At one of its ends the junction is not consistent with the germline gene, which may arise from a read error. V gene TRBV7-7 combines with J gene TRBJ2-1, with TRBD2 matching over 7 bases. CDR3 length equals 16 residues. Germline V lookup: CDR1 SSHAT, CDR2 FNYEAQ (reference sequence). This CDR3 is CASSQWGTNNKGEQFF. The CDR3 DNA reads as TGTGCTAGCAGCCAGTGGGGGACTAATAACAAGGGTGAGCAGTTCTTC.

This chain links TRBV19 with TRBJ2-1; TRBD2 matches at 10 bases. Germline CDR1 LNHDA, CDR2 SQIVND (reference sequence). The CDR3 is 15 amino acids. V lost 3 bases to trimming and J lost 8 bases; unmatched junction nucleotides: 7. CDR3 loop: CASSIRASGSYEQFF. CDR3 bases: TGTGCCAGTAGTATCAGGGCTAGCGGGAGCTATGAGCAGTTCTTC.

The chain combines TRBV13 with TRBJ2-7, with 7 bases matching TRBD1. This CDR3 has 16 amino acids. From germline, CDR1 is PRHDT and CDR2 FYEKMQ (reference sequence). V gave up 5 bases and J gave up 2 bases; unmatched junction bases: 12. Here the CDR3 reads CASSPPNRGLTYEQYF. The CDR3 region has the DNA TGTGCCAGCAGCCCACCAAACAGGGGCCTAACCTACGAGCAGTACTTC.

This clone was counted a few times. The V and J genes are TRBV19 and TRBJ2-3; D perhaps matches TRBD1 (6 bases). With 5 bases removed from V and 3 bases from J, the gap between germline ends came to 18 bases. Per germline, CDR1 LNHDA and CDR2 SQIVND (reference sequence). The CDR3 is 16 amino acids. In DNA, the CDR3 is TGTGCCAGTAGTGGCCTGGACAGATTCCGGACAGATACGCAGTATTTT. Amino acid sequence: CASSGLDRFRTDTQYF. The full variable domain, with the rest looked up from reference TRBV19 and TRBJ2-3, is DGGITQSPKYLFRKEGQNVTLSCEQNLNHDAMYWYRQDPGQGLRLIYYSQIVNDFQKGDIAEGYSVSREKKESFPLTVTSAQKNPTAFYLCASSGLDRFRTDTQYFGPGTRLTVL.

The chain joins TRBV12-3 or TRBV12-4 to TRBJ2-3; D unclear. This CDR3 has 11 residues. Trimming shortened V by 5 bases and J by 3 bases, and 3 bases separated the two germline ends. The CDR3 nucleotides read TGTGCCAGCAGTCCAACAGATACGCAGTATTTT. The encoded protein is CASSPTDTQYF.

The rearrangement joins TRBV2 to TRBJ1-5, with 7 bases lining up with TRBD1. The V gene end was trimmed by 3 bases and the J gene end by 5 bases; junction bases not matched to a gene: 7. Germline assignment: CDR1 SNHLY and CDR2 FYNNEI. The CDR3 has 15 amino acids. CDR3 bases: TGTGCCAGCAGTGACGAGGGGGCCAGATATCAGCCCCAGCATTTT. This codes for CASSDEGARYQPQHF.

This clone was detected once. The CDR3, as DNA: TGTGCCAGCACGGTTATCCGGGACAGGGCTAACTATGGCTACACCTTC. It codes for CASTVIRDRANYGYTF. The chain has TRBV2 and TRBJ1-2, with 9 bases identical to TRBD1. Germline loops: CDR1 SNHLY, CDR2 FYNNEI. The CDR3 spans 16 residues. The V gene end was trimmed by 7 bases and the J gene end by 0 bases; junction bases not matched to a gene: 9.

A note on this clone: This CDR3 is also generated by other DNA sequences in the sample. The chain has TRBV3-1 (or the pseudogene TRBV3-2) and TRBJ2-1; D is perhaps TRBD2 (6 bases). Germline V gives CDR1 LGHDT, CDR2 YNNKEL (reference sequence). This CDR3 spans 15 amino acids. Trimming cost V 1 base and J 4 bases, with 11 bases left between them. CDR3 sequence reads: CASSQGRGGYNEQFF. In DNA, the CDR3 is TGTGCCAGCAGCCAAGGGAGGGGTGGGTACAATGAGCAGTTCTTC.

This chain joins TRBV7-2 and TRBJ2-5, with D perhaps matching TRBD2 (6 bases). V lost 4 bases to trimming and J lost 9 bases, with 18 bases between them. The CDR3 loop spans 14 amino acids. In germline, CDR1 is SGHTA, CDR2 FQGNSA. The CDR3 nucleotides are TGTGCCAGCAGCTCCCGGGACTCCTTTTCGGCCCAGTACTTC. Its protein is CASSSRDSFSAQYF.

This clone has just a few counts. The chain carries TRBV10-3 and TRBJ1-2, with no clear D. Deletions cut 2 bases from V and 2 bases from J, with 18 bases between. Per germline, CDR1 ENHRY and CDR2 SYGVKD. This CDR3 spans 17 amino acids. CDR3 nucleotides: TGTGCCATCAGTGAGGGCGCAAGCTGGGCCCCGAACTATGGCTACACCTTC. Translating it yields CAISEGASWAPNYGYTF.

The chain combines TRBV5-5 with TRBJ2-2; D not resolved. CDR3 length equals 14 residues. The V gene lost 1 base and the J gene lost 4 bases, with 8 bases spanning the gap. Germline CDR1 is SGHKS and CDR2 is YYEKEE (reference sequence). The CDR3 DNA is TGTGCCAGCAGCTTGCCCTCCAGCACCGGGGAGCTGTTTTTT. It translates to CASSLPSSTGELFF.

To note about this clone: Other nucleotide sequences from this sample produce the same CDR3. The chain joins TRBV5-1 to TRBJ2-3; no firm D call. Germline assignment: CDR1 SGHRS and CDR2 YFSETQ. Trimming removed 2 bases at V and 2 bases at J, with 3 bases between. The CDR3 is made up of 12 amino acids. The CDR3 loop reads CASSFLTDTQYF. The CDR3 region has the DNA TGCGCCAGCAGCTTCCTCACAGATACGCAGTATTTT.

The rearrangement uses TRBV12-3 or TRBV12-4 and TRBJ1-1; D gene uncertain. The ends were cut back, 4 bases at V and 4 bases at J, with 7 bases in the middle. This CDR3 spans 12 amino acids. This CDR3 is CASSSRGTEAFF. The CDR3 DNA reads as TGTGCCAGCAGTTCAAGAGGCACTGAAGCTTTCTTT.

The rearrangement joins TRBV6-5 to TRBJ2-3; 9 bases agree with TRBD2. Germline-derived CDR1 and CDR2 are MNHEY and SVGAGI. The CDR3 extends over 15 amino acids. The junction had 6 bases not matched to a gene; V was cut back by 2 bases and J by 6 bases. The chain's CDR3 is CASSYEAGGVDTQYF. The DNA of the CDR3 is TGTGCCAGCAGTTACGAGGCGGGAGGGGTGGATACGCAGTATTTT.

This chain links TRBV6-5 with TRBJ2-2; tentative D call: TRBD2 (6 bases). The CDR3 covers 16 residues. CDR1 is MNHEY and CDR2 is SVGAGI in the germline V gene. Trimming stripped 4 bases from V and 6 bases from J, with 18 bases between. CDR3 amino acids: CASSWAGLLSAGELFF. CDR3 nucleotide sequence: TGTGCCAGCAGTTGGGCGGGACTCCTATCGGCCGGGGAGCTGTTTTTT.

The J gene is TRBJ1-4, the V gene TRBV10-3, with D uncertain. Per germline, CDR1 ENHRY and CDR2 SYGVKD. This CDR3 contains 14 residues. V was trimmed by 4 bases and J by 0 bases, leaving 6 bases between them. CDR3 sequence (DNA): TGTGCCATCAGTGGCGGGGCAACTAATGAAAAACTGTTTTTT. It yields the protein CAISGGATNEKLFF.

This clone was seen a handful of times. The V gene is TRBV6-5, the J gene TRBJ2-2; D is undetermined. Looked up from germline, CDR1 is MNHEY and CDR2 is SVGAGI. This CDR3 region has 13 residues. V was trimmed by 11 bases and J by 0 bases, leaving 10 bases between them. The chain's CDR3 is CAVQASNTGELFF. In DNA, the CDR3 is TGTGCCGTTCAAGCGTCGAACACCGGGGAGCTGTTTTTT.

The CDR3 DNA reads TGTGCCAGCAGCTTGGTCAGCTACAATTCACCCCTCCACTTT. Residues: CASSLVSYNSPLHF. V and J are TRBV5-6 and TRBJ1-6; D is unclear. The CDR3 has 14 amino acids. CDR1 and CDR2 (germline): SGHDT, YYEEEE. Trimming took 0 bases from V and 7 from J, leaving 8 bases between them.

The count of this clone is one. This chain joins TRBV30 and TRBJ1-6; a possible D gene is TRBD1 (5 bases). Germline CDR1 is GTSNPN and CDR2 is SVGIG (reference sequence). V shed 1 base and J shed 3 bases, with 10 bases lying between them. This CDR3 is 15 amino acids long. The CDR3 DNA follows: TGTGCCTGGAGTGCGCGACAGAACTATAATTCACCCCTCCACTTT. It yields the protein CAWSARQNYNSPLHF.

The chain combines TRBV28 with TRBJ1-2; a weak D match, TRBD1 (5 bases). The germline V gene has CDR1 MDHEN and CDR2 SYDVKM. The CDR3 consists of 14 residues. V lost 7 bases, J lost 4 bases, and 16 bases lay in between. CDR3 nucleotide sequence: TGTGCCAGCAATTTGGGGATTAGGGGCTATGGCTACACCTTC. Protein sequence: CASNLGIRGYGYTF.

This chain uses TRBV29-1 with TRBJ2-7, with 8 bases matching TRBD2. This CDR3 is 13 amino acids long. Germline CDR1 is SQVTM and CDR2 is ANQGSEA. After removal of 7 bases from V and 1 base from J, the junction contained 6 bases not matched to a gene. The CDR3 nucleotides read TGCAGCGCCCGACCGGGGGGGTCCTACGAGCAGTACTTC. Residues: CSARPGGSYEQYF.

This sequence joins TRBV6-1 and TRBJ1-5, with a weak D call TRBD1 (6 bases). Looked up from germline, CDR1 is MNHNS and CDR2 is SASEGT. V lost 3 bases, J lost 7 bases, and 16 bases lay in between. The CDR3 extends over 15 amino acids. The CDR3 bases are TGTGCCAGCAGTGATACTCAGGGGCTGGGGCAGCCCCAGCATTTT. This gives the protein CASSDTQGLGQPQHF.

The chain uses TRBV7-5 and TRBJ2-3; the table's D gene call, TRBD2, was not cross checked with the DNA. TRBV7-5 is a known pseudogene. This CDR3 has 18 amino acids. The CDR3 protein is CARSLGPTSGSLTDTQYF. Written as DNA, the CDR3 is TGTGCCAGAAGCTTAGGCCCCACTAGCGGGAGTCTCACAGATACGCAGTATTTT.

This clone showed up just once. The chain is built from TRBV11-2 and TRBJ1-4; no clear D gene. Germline CDR1 is SGHAT and CDR2 is FQNNGV. The CDR3 extends over 13 amino acids. The V and J ends lost 0 bases and 6 bases respectively, with 5 bases between them. In nucleotides, the CDR3 is TGTGCCAGCAGCTTAGATCCCGATGAAAAACTGTTTTTT. This sequence encodes CASSLDPDEKLFF. Full variable domain (rest looked up from reference TRBV11-2 and TRBJ1-4): EAGVAQSPRYKIIEKRQSVAFWCNPISGHATLYWYQQILGQGPKLLIQFQNNGVVDDSQLPKDRFSAERLKGVDSTLKIQPAKLEDSAVYLCASSLDPDEKLFFGSGTQLSVL.